These T cell receptor beta chains were read from a single sample in a study of cytomegalovirus exposure and HLA in healthy donors. Some clones are missing from TCRdb's copy, which holds only in-frame ones; the method was immunoSEQ multiplex PCR. This table has roughly 200,000 clones, around 81% appearing once. Material: PBMCs. Source of these receptors: a man under 40 in good health and CMV-seronegative. Each CDR3 is given with its conserved first and last residue. The order of the fields is J gene, V gene, CDR3 protein.

>TRBJ2-7|TRBV9
CASSFGTSGYEQYF
>TRBJ1-5|TRBV13
CASSLRAGTGNNQPQHF
>TRBJ2-7|TRBV6-1
CASSDSGFYEQYF
>TRBJ2-7|TRBV29-1
CSVAAVSSYEQYF
>TRBJ2-7|TRBV21-1
CASSNRGYEQYF
>TRBJ1-5|TRBV6-6
CASSYMTGKGNQPQHF
>TRBJ2-3|TRBV11-3
CASSHTSGGTDTQYF
>TRBJ2-7|TRBV11-2
CASSLGAISEQYF
>TRBJ2-2|TRBV25-1
CASSGGGGGVAGELFF
>TRBJ2-1|TRBV7-9
CASSLAPAGAFSYNEQFF
>TRBJ2-3|TRBV5-1
CASSPDRGGQGDTQYF
>TRBJ1-1|TRBV27
CASTLRGPNTEAFF
>TRBJ1-1|TRBV5-4
CASSLGARSNTEAFF
>TRBJ2-4|TRBV6-1
CASSPDSKNIQYF
>TRBJ1-1|TRBV28
CASSQLREPEAFF
>TRBJ2-1|TRBV5-1
CASSLEGLASNEQFF
>TRBJ1-5|TRBV7-3
CASSLGPNQPQHF
>TRBJ2-1|TRBV7-9
CASSLVPWTSGHNEQFF
>TRBJ2-5|TRBV11-2
CASSAGLAGGPEQETQYF
>TRBJ2-1|TRBV7-9
CASSSPSGTAQFF
>TRBJ2-1|TRBV9
CASSPPTSGRSSYNEQFF
>TRBJ1-4|TRBV30
CAWTPHGVGGQSTTNEKLFF
>TRBJ2-7|TRBV5-1
CASSPYSSGPTYEQYF
>TRBJ2-7|TRBV15
CATSREKAGWSYEQYF
>TRBJ1-2|TRBV4-1
CASSQAPGGPNYGYTF
>TRBJ1-1|TRBV15
CATSRDHEAGQMNTEAFF
>TRBJ1-5|TRBV28
CASRRTRTGRINQPQHF
>TRBJ2-1|TRBV25-1
CASSEFRLADYNEQFF
>TRBJ2-3|TRBV7-7
CASSLTATGDTQYF
>TRBJ1-2|TRBV5-1
CASRGQGSRVYGYTF
>TRBJ1-1|TRBV30
CAWIRDKGSEAFF
>TRBJ1-2|TRBV28
CASSFYVSLGDRGSGYTF
>TRBJ2-7|TRBV6-1
CASSKRGEVIGYF
>TRBJ2-7|TRBV7-3
CASSLDGGSYEQYF
>TRBJ2-7|TRBV5-5
CASSGSSYEQYF
>TRBJ2-3|TRBV28
CASSSPRTSGFPDTQYF
>-|TRBV27
CASKPLSSYEQYF
>TRBJ1-4|TRBV9
CASSVGGGQGLEKLFF
>TRBJ1-1|TRBV6-5
CASRPQERNTEAFF
>TRBJ2-2|TRBV9
CASSPPAAGELFF